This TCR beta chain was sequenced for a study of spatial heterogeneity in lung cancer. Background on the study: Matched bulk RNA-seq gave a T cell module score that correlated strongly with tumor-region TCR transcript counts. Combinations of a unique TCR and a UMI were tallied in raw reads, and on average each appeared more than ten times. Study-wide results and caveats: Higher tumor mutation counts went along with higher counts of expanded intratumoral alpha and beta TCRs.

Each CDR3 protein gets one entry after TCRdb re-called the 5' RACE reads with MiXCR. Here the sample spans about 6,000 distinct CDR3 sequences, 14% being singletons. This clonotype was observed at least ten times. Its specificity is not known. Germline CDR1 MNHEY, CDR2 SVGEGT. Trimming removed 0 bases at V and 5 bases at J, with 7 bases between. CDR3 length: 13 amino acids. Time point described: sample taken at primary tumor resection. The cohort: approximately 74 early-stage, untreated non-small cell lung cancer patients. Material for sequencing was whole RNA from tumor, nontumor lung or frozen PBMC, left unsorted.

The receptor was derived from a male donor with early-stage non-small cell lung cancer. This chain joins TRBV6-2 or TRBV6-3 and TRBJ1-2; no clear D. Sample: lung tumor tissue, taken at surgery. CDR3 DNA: TGTGCCAGCAGTTACTCGAGGGAGTATGGCTACACCTTC. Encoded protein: CASSYSREYGYTF.